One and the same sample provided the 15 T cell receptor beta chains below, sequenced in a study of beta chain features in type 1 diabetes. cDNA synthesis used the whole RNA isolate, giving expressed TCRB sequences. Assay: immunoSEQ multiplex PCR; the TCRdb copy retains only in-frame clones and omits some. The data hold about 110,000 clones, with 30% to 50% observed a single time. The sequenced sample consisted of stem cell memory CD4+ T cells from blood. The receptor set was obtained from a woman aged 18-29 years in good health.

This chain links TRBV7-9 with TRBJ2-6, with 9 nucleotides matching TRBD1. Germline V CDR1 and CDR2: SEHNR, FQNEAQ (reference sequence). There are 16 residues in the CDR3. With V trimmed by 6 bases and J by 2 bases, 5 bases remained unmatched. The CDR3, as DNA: TGTGCCAGCAGTCAAACAGGGGGCCCTGGGGCCAACGTCCTGACTTTC. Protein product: CASSQTGGPGANVLTF.

CDR3 bases: TGTGCCAGCAGCCTCATAGCGGGCTACGAGCAGTACTTC. The encoded protein is CASSLIAGYEQYF. The gene calls are TRBV13 and TRBJ2-7, with TRBD2 matching over 7 bases. This CDR3 spans 13 amino acids. Trimming removed 5 bases from V and 3 bases from J; junction bases left unmatched: 4. The germline CDR1 and CDR2 sequences are PRHDT and FYEKMQ (reference sequence).

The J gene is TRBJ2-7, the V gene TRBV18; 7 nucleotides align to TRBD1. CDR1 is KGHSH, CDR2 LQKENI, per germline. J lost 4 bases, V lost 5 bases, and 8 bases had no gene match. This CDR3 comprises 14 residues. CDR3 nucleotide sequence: TGTGCCAGCTCAGGCCGGGACAGTATTTACGAGCAGTACTTC. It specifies CASSGRDSIYEQYF.

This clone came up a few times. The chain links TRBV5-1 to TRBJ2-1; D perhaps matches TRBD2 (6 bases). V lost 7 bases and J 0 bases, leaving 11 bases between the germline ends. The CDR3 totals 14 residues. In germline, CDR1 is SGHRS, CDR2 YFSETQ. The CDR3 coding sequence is TGCGCCAGCGCGCTAGCGAACTCCTACAATGAGCAGTTCTTC. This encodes CASALANSYNEQFF.

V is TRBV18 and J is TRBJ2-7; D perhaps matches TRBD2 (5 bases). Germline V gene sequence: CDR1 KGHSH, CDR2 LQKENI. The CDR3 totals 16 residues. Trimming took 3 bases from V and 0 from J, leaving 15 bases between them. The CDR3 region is CASSPNPPGSSYEQYF. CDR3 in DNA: TGTGCCAGCTCACCGAATCCCCCGGGGTCCTCCTACGAGCAGTACTTC.

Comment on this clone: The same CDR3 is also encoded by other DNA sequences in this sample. Written as DNA, the CDR3 is TGCGCCAGCAGCCCACAGGGTTACACCGGGGAGCTGTTTTTT. As protein: CASSPQGYTGELFF. The chain recombines TRBV4-3 with TRBJ2-2, with D possibly TRBD1 on 6 matching bases. Looked up from germline, CDR1 is LGHNA and CDR2 is YSLEER. The CDR3 is 14 residues long. V lost 4 bases to trimming and J lost 3 bases, with 9 bases between them.

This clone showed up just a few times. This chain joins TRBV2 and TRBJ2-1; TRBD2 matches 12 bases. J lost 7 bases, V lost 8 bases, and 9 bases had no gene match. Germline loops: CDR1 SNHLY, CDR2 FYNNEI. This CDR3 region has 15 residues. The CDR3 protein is CASGARTSGKNEQFF. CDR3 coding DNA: TGTGCCAGCGGGGCGCGGACTAGCGGGAAAAATGAGCAGTTCTTC.

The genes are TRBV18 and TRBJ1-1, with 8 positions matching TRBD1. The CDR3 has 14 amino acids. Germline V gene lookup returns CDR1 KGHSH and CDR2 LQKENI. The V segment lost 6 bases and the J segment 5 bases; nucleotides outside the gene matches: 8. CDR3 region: CASSPTGALTEAFF. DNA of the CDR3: TGTGCCAGCTCGCCGACAGGGGCCCTTACTGAAGCTTTCTTT.

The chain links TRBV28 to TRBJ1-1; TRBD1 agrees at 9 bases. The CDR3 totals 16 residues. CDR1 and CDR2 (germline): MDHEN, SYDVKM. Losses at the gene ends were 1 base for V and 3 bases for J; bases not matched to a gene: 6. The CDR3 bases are TGTGCCAGCAGTTTATTCACAGGGGGCGTCGACACTGAAGCTTTCTTT. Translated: CASSLFTGGVDTEAFF.

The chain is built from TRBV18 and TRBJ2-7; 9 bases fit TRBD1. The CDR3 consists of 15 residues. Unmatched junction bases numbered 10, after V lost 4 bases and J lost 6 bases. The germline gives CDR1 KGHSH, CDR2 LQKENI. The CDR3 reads CASSLSGTGIAEQYF. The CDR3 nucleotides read TGTGCCAGCTCACTCTCCGGGACAGGGATCGCCGAGCAGTACTTC.

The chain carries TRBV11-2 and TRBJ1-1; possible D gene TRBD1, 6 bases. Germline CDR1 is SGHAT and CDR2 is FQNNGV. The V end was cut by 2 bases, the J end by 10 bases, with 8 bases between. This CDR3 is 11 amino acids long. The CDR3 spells CASSLTGLAFF. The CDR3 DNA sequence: TGTGCCAGCAGCTTAACAGGGCTAGCTTTCTTT.

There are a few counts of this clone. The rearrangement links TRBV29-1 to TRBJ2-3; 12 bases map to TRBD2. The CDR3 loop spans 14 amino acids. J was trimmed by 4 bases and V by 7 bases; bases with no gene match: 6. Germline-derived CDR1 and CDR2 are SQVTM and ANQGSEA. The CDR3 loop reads CSGTGLAGSDTQYF. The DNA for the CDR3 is TGCAGCGGGACAGGACTAGCGGGATCAGATACGCAGTATTTT.

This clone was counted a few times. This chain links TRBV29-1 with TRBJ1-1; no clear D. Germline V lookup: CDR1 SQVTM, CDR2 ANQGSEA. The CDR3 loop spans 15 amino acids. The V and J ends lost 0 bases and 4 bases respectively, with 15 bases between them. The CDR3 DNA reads TGCAGCGTTGAAGATATCCCCGGAGGCCCCACTGAAGCTTTCTTT. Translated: CSVEDIPGGPTEAFF.

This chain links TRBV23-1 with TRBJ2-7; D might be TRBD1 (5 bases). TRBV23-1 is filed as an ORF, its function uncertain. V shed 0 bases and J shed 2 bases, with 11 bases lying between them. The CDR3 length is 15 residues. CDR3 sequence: CASSQSVGPPYEQYF. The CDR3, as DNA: TGCGCCAGCAGTCAATCTGTGGGGCCCCCCTACGAGCAGTACTTC.

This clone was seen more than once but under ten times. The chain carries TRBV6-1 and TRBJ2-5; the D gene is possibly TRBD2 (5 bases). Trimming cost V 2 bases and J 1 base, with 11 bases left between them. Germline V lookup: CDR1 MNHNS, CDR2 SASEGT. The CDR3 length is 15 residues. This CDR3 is CASSEMGSGQETQYF. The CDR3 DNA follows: TGTGCCAGCAGTGAAATGGGCAGCGGCCAAGAGACCCAGTACTTC.